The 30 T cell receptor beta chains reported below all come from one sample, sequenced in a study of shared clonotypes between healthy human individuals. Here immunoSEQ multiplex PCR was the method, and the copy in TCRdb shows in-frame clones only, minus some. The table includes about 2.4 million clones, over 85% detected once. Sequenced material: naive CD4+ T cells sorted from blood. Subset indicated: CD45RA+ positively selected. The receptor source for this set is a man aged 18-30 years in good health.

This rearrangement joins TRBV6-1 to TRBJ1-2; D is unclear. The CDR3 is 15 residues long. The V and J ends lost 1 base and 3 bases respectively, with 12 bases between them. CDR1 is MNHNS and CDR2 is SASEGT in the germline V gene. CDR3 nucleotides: TGTGCCAGCAGTGAAGTTTACCCGGCTGACTATGGCTACACCTTC. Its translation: CASSEVYPADYGYTF.

CDR3 protein: CASSLPGIRETQYF. CDR3 DNA: TGTGCCAGCAGCTTACCGGGGATTCGGGAGACCCAGTACTTC. The chain uses TRBV7-2 and TRBJ2-5; TRBD2 is a possible D gene (5 bases). CDR1 is SGHTA and CDR2 is FQGNSA in the germline V gene. The CDR3 totals 14 residues. V lost 2 bases, J lost 5 bases, and 12 bases lay in between.

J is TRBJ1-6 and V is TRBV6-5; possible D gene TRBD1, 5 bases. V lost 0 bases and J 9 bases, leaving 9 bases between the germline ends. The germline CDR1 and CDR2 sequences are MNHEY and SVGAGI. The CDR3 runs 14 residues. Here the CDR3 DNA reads TGTGCCAGCAGTTACTCGTGGGGGGTTTCACCCCTCCACTTT. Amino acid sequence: CASSYSWGVSPLHF.

The DNA of the CDR3 is TGTGCCAGCTCGGCAGACCTGAATCAGCCCCAGCATTTT. This codes for CASSADLNQPQHF. The chain links TRBV18 to TRBJ1-5, with D uncertain. The CDR3 is 13 amino acids. The germline CDR1 and CDR2 sequences are KGHSH and LQKENI. V was pared by 6 bases and J by 4 bases, with 10 bases between.

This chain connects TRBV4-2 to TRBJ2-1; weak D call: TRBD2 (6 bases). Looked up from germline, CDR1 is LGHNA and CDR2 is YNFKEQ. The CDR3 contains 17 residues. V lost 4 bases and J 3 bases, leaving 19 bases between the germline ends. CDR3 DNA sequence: TGTGCCAGCAGCCCCCAGCGCTGGGGGGAGTACTACAATGAGCAGTTCTTC. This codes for CASSPQRWGEYYNEQFF.

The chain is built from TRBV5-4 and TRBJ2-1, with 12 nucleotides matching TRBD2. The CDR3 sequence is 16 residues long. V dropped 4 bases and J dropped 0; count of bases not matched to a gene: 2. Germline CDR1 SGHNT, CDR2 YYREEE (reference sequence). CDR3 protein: CASSPTSGSSYNEQFF. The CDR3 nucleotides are TGTGCCAGCAGCCCGACTAGCGGGAGCTCCTACAATGAGCAGTTCTTC. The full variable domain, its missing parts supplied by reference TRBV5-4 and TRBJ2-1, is ETGVTQSPTHLIKTRGQQVTLRCSSQSGHNTVSWYQQALGQGPQFIFQYYREEENGRGNFPPRFSGLQFPNYSSELNVNALELDDSALYLCASSPTSGSSYNEQFFGPGTRLTVL.

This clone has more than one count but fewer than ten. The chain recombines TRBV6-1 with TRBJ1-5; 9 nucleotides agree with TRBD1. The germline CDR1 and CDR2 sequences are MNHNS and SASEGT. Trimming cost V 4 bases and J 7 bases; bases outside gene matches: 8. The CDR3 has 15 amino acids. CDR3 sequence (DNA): TGTGCCAGCAGTGTAACGGACAGGGGTAAACAGCCCCAGCATTTT. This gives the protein CASSVTDRGKQPQHF.

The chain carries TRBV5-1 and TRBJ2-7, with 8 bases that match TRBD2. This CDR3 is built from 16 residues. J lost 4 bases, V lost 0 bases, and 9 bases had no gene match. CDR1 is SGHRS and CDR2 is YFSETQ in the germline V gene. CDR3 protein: CASSLERGRGNYEQYF. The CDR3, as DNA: TGCGCCAGCAGCTTGGAGCGGGGGCGCGGGAATTACGAGCAGTACTTC.

The CDR3 sequence: CASSLVGGINEKLFF. DNA for the CDR3: TGCGCCAGCAGCTTGGTGGGGGGCATAAATGAAAAACTGTTTTTT. The gene calls are TRBV5-1 and TRBJ1-4, with D perhaps matching TRBD1 (6 bases). This CDR3 contains 15 residues. Between the trimmed V and J ends, which lost 0 bases and 5 bases, there was a span of 11 bases. CDR1 and CDR2 (germline): SGHRS, YFSETQ.

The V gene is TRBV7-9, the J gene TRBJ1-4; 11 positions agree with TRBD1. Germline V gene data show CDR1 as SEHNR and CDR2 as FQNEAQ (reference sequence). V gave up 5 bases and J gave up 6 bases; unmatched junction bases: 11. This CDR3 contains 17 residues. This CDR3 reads CASSRDRGIRRDEKLFF. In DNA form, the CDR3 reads TGTGCCAGCAGCCGGGACAGGGGGATTAGAAGGGATGAAAAACTGTTTTTT.

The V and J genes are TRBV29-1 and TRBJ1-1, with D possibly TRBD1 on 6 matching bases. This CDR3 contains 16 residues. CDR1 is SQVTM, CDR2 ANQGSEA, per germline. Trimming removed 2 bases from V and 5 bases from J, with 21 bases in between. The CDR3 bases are TGCAGCGTTGAAAGGGGGGTCGGGGGCGCGGGAACTGAAGCTTTCTTT. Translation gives CSVERGVGGAGTEAFF.

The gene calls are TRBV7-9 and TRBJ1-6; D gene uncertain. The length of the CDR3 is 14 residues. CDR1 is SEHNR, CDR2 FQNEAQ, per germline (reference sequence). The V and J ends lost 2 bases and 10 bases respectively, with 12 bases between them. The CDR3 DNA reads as TGTGCCAGCAGCTTATATGTCAATACCTCACCCCTCCACTTT. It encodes CASSLYVNTSPLHF.

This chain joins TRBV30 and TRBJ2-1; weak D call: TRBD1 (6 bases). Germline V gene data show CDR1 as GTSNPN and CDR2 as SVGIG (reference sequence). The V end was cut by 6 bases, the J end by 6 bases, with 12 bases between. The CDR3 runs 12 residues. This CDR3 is CACLARGNEQFF. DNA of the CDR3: TGTGCCTGTCTGGCCAGGGGCAATGAGCAGTTCTTC.

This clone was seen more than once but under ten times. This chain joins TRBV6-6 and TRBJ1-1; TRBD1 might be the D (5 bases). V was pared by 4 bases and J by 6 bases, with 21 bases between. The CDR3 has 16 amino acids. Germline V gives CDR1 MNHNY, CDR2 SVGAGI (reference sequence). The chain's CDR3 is CASSLLGQGLTAEAFF. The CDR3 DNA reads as TGTGCCAGCAGTTTATTGGGTCAAGGTTTGACAGCTGAAGCTTTCTTT.

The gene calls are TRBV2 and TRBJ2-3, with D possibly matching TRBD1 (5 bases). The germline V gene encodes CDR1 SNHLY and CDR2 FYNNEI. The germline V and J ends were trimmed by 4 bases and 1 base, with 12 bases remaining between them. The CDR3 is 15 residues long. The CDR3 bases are TGTGCCAGCAGTGGCTACTCGACAGGCACAGATACGCAGTATTTT. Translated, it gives CASSGYSTGTDTQYF.

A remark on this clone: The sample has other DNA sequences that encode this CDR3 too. CDR3 in DNA: TGCGCCAGCAGCTTTCCCAACACCGGGGAGCTGTTTTTT. The encoded protein is CASSFPNTGELFF. The genes are TRBV5-1 and TRBJ2-2; no clear D. V gave up 2 bases and J gave up 2 bases, with 4 bases separating them. From germline, CDR1 is SGHRS and CDR2 YFSETQ. The CDR3 has 13 amino acids.

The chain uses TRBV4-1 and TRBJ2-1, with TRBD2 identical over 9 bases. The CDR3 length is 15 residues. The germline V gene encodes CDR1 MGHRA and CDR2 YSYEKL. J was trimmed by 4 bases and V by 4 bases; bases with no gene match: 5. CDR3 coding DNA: TGCGCCAGCAGCCGAGAGCGGGGGGTATACAATGAGCAGTTCTTC. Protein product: CASSRERGVYNEQFF.

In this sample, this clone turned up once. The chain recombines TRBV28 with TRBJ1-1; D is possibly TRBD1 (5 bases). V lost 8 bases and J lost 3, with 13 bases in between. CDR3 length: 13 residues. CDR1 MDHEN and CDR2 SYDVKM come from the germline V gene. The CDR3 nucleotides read TGTGCCAGCGAGGACAAAATGGACACTGAAGCTTTCTTT. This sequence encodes CASEDKMDTEAFF. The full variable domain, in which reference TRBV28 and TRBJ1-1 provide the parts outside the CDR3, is DVKVTQSSRYLVKRTGEKVFLECVQDMDHENMFWYRQDPGLGLRLIYFSYDVKMKEKGDIPEGYSVSREKKERFSLILESASTNQTSMYLCASEDKMDTEAFFGQGTRLTVV.

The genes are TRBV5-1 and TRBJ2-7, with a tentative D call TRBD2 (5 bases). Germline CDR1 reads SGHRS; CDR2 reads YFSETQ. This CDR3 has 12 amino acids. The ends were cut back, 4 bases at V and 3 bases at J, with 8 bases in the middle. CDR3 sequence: CASSAGDYEQYF. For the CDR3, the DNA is TGCGCCAGCAGCGCCGGGGACTACGAGCAGTACTTC.

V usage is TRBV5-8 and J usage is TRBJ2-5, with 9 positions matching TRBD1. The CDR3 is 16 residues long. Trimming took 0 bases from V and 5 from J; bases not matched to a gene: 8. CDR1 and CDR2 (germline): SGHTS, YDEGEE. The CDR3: CASSLDRDRAGETQYF. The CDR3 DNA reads TGTGCCAGCAGCTTGGACCGGGACAGGGCGGGCGAGACCCAGTACTTC.

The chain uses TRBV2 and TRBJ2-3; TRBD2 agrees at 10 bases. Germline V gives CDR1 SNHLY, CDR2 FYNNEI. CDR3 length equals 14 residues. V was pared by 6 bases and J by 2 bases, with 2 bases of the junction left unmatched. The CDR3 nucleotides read TGTGCCAGCAGACTAGCGGGGAACACAGATACGCAGTATTTT. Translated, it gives CASRLAGNTDTQYF.

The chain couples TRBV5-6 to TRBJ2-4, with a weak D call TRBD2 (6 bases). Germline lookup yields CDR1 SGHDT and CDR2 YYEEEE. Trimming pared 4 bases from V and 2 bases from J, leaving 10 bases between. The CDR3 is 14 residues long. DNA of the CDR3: TGTGCCAGCAGCGGTGGGGGGACCAAAAACATTCAGTACTTC. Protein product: CASSGGGTKNIQYF.

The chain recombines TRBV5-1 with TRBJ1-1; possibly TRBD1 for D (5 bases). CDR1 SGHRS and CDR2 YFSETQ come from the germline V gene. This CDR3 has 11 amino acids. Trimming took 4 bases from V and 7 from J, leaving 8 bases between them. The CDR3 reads CASSDGGEAFF. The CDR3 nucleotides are TGCGCCAGCAGCGATGGGGGTGAAGCTTTCTTT.

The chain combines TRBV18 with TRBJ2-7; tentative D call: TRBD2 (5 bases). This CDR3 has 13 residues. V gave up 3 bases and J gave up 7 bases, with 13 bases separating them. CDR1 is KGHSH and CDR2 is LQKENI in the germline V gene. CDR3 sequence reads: CASSPPIPGEQYF. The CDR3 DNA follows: TGTGCCAGCTCACCCCCCATCCCGGGGGAGCAGTACTTC.

The CDR3 protein is CASTQLANTGELFF. CDR3 nucleotides: TGTGCCAGTACCCAACTAGCGAACACCGGGGAGCTGTTTTTT. The genes are TRBV19 and TRBJ2-2, with D perhaps matching TRBD2 (5 bases). This CDR3 is 14 amino acids long. Per germline, CDR1 LNHDA and CDR2 SQIVND (reference sequence). Trimming left V 7 bases short and J 0 bases short, with 9 bases between. Drawing the rest from reference TRBV19 and TRBJ2-2, the complete variable domain is DGGITQSPKYLFRKEGQNVTLSCEQNLNHDAMYWYRQDPGQGLRLIYYSQIVNDFQKGDIAEGYSVSREKKESFPLTVTSAQKNPTAFYLCASTQLANTGELFFGEGSRLTVL.

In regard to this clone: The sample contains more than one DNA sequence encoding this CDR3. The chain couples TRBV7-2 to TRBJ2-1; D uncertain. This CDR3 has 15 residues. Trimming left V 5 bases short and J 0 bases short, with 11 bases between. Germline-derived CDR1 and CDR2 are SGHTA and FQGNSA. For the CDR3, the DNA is TGTGCCAGCAGCCCCGACCGGAGCTCCTACAATGAGCAGTTCTTC. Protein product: CASSPDRSSYNEQFF.

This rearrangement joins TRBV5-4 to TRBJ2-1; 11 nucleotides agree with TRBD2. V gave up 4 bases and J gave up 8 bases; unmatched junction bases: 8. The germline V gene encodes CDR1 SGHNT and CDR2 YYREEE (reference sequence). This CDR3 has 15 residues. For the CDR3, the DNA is TGTGCCAGCAGCGACACTAGCGGGAGTATATATGAGCAGTTCTTC. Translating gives CASSDTSGSIYEQFF.

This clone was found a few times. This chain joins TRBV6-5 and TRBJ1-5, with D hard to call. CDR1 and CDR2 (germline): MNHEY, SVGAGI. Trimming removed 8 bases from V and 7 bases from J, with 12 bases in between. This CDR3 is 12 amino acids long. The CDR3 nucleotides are TGTGCCAGCGGTTTTGGGCAACAGCCCCAGCATTTT. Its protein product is CASGFGQQPQHF.

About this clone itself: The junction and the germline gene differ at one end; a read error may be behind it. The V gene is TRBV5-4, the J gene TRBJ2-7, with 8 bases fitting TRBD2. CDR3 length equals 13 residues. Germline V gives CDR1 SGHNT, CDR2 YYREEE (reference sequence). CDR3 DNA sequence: TGTGCCAGCAGCCGGGGGGGGCTAGCGGAAAAAAGATTC. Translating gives CASSRGGLAEKRF.

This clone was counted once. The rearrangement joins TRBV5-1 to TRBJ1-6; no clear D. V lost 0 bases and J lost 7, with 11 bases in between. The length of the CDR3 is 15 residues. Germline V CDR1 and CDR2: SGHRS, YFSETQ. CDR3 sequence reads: CASSLEGFFNSPLHF. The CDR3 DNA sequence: TGCGCCAGCAGCTTGGAAGGGTTCTTCAATTCACCCCTCCACTTT.